These 19 T cell receptor beta chains originate from one sample sequenced in a study of blood T cell repertoires in COVID-19. Measured with immunoSEQ multiplex PCR; TCRdb has only the in-frame clones, and not every one. The table includes fewer than 20,000 clones, nearly 90% detected once. Sequencing used peripheral blood. These receptors were collected from a human donor in a cohort sampled during active COVID-19.

The V call is TRBV4-3, the J call TRBJ1-2, with unresolved D. The germline gives CDR1 LGHNA, CDR2 YSLEER. V was shortened by 0 bases and J by 8 bases, with 19 bases between the two germline ends. This CDR3 is built from 16 residues. The CDR3 loop is CASSQDSGLQPSGYTF. CDR3 nucleotides: TGCGCCAGCAGCCAAGATAGCGGTTTACAGCCCTCCGGCTACACCTTC.

The chain joins TRBV7-6 to TRBJ2-5; possibly TRBD2 for D (5 bases). Germline values: CDR1 SGHVS, CDR2 FNYEAQ. Trimming removed 6 bases at V and 4 bases at J, with 15 bases between. The CDR3 extends over 14 amino acids. The CDR3: CASSKGGSRETQYF. CDR3 coding DNA: TGTGCCAGCAGTAAAGGAGGTTCGCGAGAGACCCAGTACTTC.

The sample holds a few counts of this clone. J is TRBJ1-5 and V is TRBV7-9; no reliable D call. The CDR3 consists of 13 residues. Deletions cut 4 bases from V and 5 bases from J, with 9 bases between. Germline lookup yields CDR1 SEHNR and CDR2 FQNEAQ (reference sequence). In nucleotides, the CDR3 is TGTGCCAGCAGCTCGAGTGAGCATCAGCCCCAGCATTTT. Its protein is CASSSSEHQPQHF.

For the CDR3, the DNA is TGTGCTAGTGGTTTTCCAGGGGGTCGGGTTGGGTACGAGCAGTACTTC. Protein sequence: CASGFPGGRVGYEQYF. The chain joins TRBV12-5 to TRBJ2-7; TRBD1 agrees at 7 bases. V shed 3 bases and J 4 bases; nucleotides not matched to a gene: 12. CDR3 length equals 16 residues. Germline V gene sequence: CDR1 LGHNT, CDR2 FRNRAP.

The chain links TRBV5-4 to TRBJ1-1, with TRBD1 identical over 10 bases. This CDR3 comprises 16 residues. Trimming took 4 bases from V and 4 from J; bases not matched to a gene: 10. Germline CDR1 reads SGHNT; CDR2 reads YYREEE (reference sequence). CDR3 nucleotide sequence: TGTGCCAGCAGCCAGACAGGGGGCGCCAAGGGCACTGAAGCTTTCTTT. Translating gives CASSQTGGAKGTEAFF.

J is TRBJ1-2 and V is TRBV7-2; 8 nucleotides match TRBD1. V lost 3 bases to trimming and J lost 8 bases; unmatched junction nucleotides: 5. The V gene's germline CDR1 is SGHTA and CDR2 FQGNSA. This CDR3 has 13 amino acids. CDR3 DNA sequence: TGTGCCAGCAGCTTTGACAGGGGTGGAGGCTACACCTTC. Residues: CASSFDRGGGYTF.

This chain connects TRBV5-1 to TRBJ1-2; 7 bases line up with TRBD1. Germline CDR1 reads SGHRS; CDR2 reads YFSETQ. V was pared by 3 bases and J by 7 bases, with 6 bases of the junction left unmatched. The CDR3 totals 13 residues. In DNA form, the CDR3 reads TGCGCCAGCAGCTGGGACAGTCAGAGTGGCTACACCTTC. This gives the protein CASSWDSQSGYTF.

As to this clone: One end of the junction fails to match germline, which may point to a read error. The CDR3 nucleotides are TGTGCTAGCAGCCGTACCGGGACAGGGGAATCCGAGCAGTACTTC. Its translation is CASSRTGTGESEQYF. This sequence joins TRBV7-7 and TRBJ2-7, with TRBD1 matching 10 bases. CDR1 and CDR2 from the germline V gene are SSHAT and FNYEAQ (reference sequence). The CDR3 is 15 amino acids.

The V and J genes are TRBV15 and TRBJ1-5; 7 positions agree with TRBD1. CDR1 is LNHNV and CDR2 is YYDKDF in the germline V gene (reference sequence). V was pared by 5 bases and J by 6 bases, with 7 bases of the junction left unmatched. The length of the CDR3 is 14 residues. The CDR3 DNA reads as TGTGCCACCAGCGGTCAAGGGGGCCTTCAGCCCCAGCATTTT. It specifies CATSGQGGLQPQHF. Drawing the rest from reference TRBV15 and TRBJ1-5, the complete variable domain is DAMVIQNPRYQVTQFGKPVTLSCSQTLNHNVMYWYQQKSSQAPKLLFHYYDKDFNNEADTPDNFQSRRPNTSFCFLDIRSPGLGDTAMYLCATSGQGGLQPQHFGDGTRLSIL.

This clone was recorded only once. The chain has TRBV5-1 and TRBJ1-6, with TRBD1 matching over 7 bases. Germline V CDR1 and CDR2: SGHRS, YFSETQ. The CDR3 sequence is 14 residues long. The junction had 6 bases not matched to a gene; V was cut back by 4 bases and J by 8 bases. The CDR3 nucleotides read TGCGCCAGCAGCGGGGACAGCGATCATTCACCCCTCCACTTT. As protein: CASSGDSDHSPLHF. Full variable domain (rest looked up from reference TRBV5-1 and TRBJ1-6): KAGVTQTPRYLIKTRGQQVTLSCSPISGHRSVSWYQQTPGQGLQFLFEYFSETQRNKGNFPGRFSGRQFSNSRSEMNVSTLELGDSALYLCASSGDSDHSPLHFGNGTRLTVT.

This chain links TRBV12-5 with TRBJ2-5; TRBD2 might be the D (5 bases). Trimming cost V 5 bases and J 5 bases, with 15 bases left between them. Germline V gives CDR1 LGHNT, CDR2 FRNRAP. This CDR3 has 14 residues. CDR3 sequence reads: CASGAAPRAETQYF. Written as DNA, the CDR3 is TGTGCTAGTGGTGCCGCGCCGCGGGCGGAGACCCAGTACTTC. Full variable domain (remainder filled in from reference TRBV12-5 and TRBJ2-5): DARVTQTPRHKVTEMGQEVTMRCQPILGHNTVFWYRQTMMQGLELLAYFRNRAPLDDSGMPKDRFSAEMPDATLATLKIQPSEPRDSAVYFCASGAAPRAETQYFGPGTRLLVL.

This clone was seen only once. This chain joins TRBV6-1 and TRBJ1-2; unclear D gene. The CDR3 sequence is 14 residues long. Germline CDR1 reads MNHNS; CDR2 reads SASEGT. The V end was cut by 1 base, the J end by 4 bases, with 10 bases between. DNA of the CDR3: TGTGCCAGCAGTGAAGGAATCAGTGGCTATGGCTACACCTTC. Protein: CASSEGISGYGYTF.

The V gene is TRBV28, the J gene TRBJ2-2, with D tentatively TRBD2 (6 bases). Germline lookup yields CDR1 MDHEN and CDR2 SYDVKM. The V end was cut by 10 bases, the J end by 6 bases, with 21 bases between. This CDR3 has 15 amino acids. The CDR3 DNA reads as TGTGCCATCTCTACCGGAGGGCGAGTTCCCGGGGAGCTGTTTTTT. Its translation is CAISTGGRVPGELFF.

J is TRBJ2-7 and V is TRBV7-6; D unclear. Looked up from germline, CDR1 is SGHVS and CDR2 is FNYEAQ. V lost 0 bases and J lost 5, with 17 bases in between. The CDR3 covers 16 residues. CDR3 amino acids: CASSLAGGLQIHEQYF. The CDR3 DNA reads as TGTGCCAGCAGCTTAGCGGGTGGCCTACAGATCCACGAGCAGTACTTC.

The chain couples TRBV9 to TRBJ2-3; D unresolved. This CDR3 comprises 11 residues. CDR1 and CDR2 (germline): SGDLS, YYNGEE. The V end lost 5 bases, the J end lost 4 bases, and 5 bases lay between the germline ends. CDR3 in DNA: TGTGCCAGCAGTCAGGCAGATACGCAGTATTTT. Amino acid sequence: CASSQADTQYF.

The gene calls are TRBV7-9 and TRBJ1-1; 8 nucleotides agree with TRBD1. The CDR3 is 16 amino acids. CDR1 is SEHNR, CDR2 FQNEAQ, per germline (reference sequence). V shed 2 bases, J shed 1 base, and the junction held 6 bases outside the gene matches. The CDR3 is CASSLPRGTGNTEAFF. In nucleotides, the CDR3 is TGTGCCAGCAGCTTACCCCGTGGGACAGGGAACACTGAAGCTTTCTTT.

CDR3 coding DNA: TGTGCCAGTCTCGAGCGGGCGGGTTCACCCCTCCACTTT. This gives the protein CASLERAGSPLHF. The J gene is TRBJ1-6, the V gene TRBV19; D gene uncertain. CDR1 and CDR2 from the germline V gene are LNHDA and SQIVND (reference sequence). This CDR3 is built from 13 residues. The germline V and J ends were trimmed by 8 bases and 9 bases, with 14 bases remaining between them.

The chain joins TRBV2 to TRBJ2-1, with D possibly being TRBD2 (5 bases). CDR1 is SNHLY, CDR2 FYNNEI, per germline. The CDR3 spans 13 residues. V shed 4 bases and J shed 10 bases, with 14 bases lying between them. The CDR3 nucleotides are TGTGCCAGCAGTGGGTCACGGTCGGGGGAGCAGTTCTTC. Translated: CASSGSRSGEQFF. The full variable domain, rest sourced from reference TRBV2 and TRBJ2-1, is EPEVTQTPSHQVTQMGQEVILRCVPISNHLYFYWYRQILGQKVEFLVSFYNNEISEKSEIFDDQFSVERPDGSNFTLKIRSTKLEDSAMYFCASSGSRSGEQFFGPGTRLTVL.

The genes are TRBV5-6 and TRBJ1-1; tentatively, D is TRBD1 (5 bases). This CDR3 has 16 residues. V lost 0 bases and J lost 4, with 16 bases in between. Germline V gene data show CDR1 as SGHDT and CDR2 as YYEEEE. The CDR3 is CASSLGGPGGTTEAFF. The CDR3, as DNA: TGTGCCAGCAGCTTGGGAGGCCCCGGGGGGACCACTGAAGCTTTCTTT. Variable domain in full (rest from reference TRBV5-6 and TRBJ1-1): DAGVTQSPTHLIKTRGQQVTLRCSPKSGHDTVSWYQQALGQGPQFIFQYYEEEERQRGNFPDRFSGHQFPNYSSELNVNALLLGDSALYLCASSLGGPGGTTEAFFGQGTRLTVV.